Listed below are T cell receptor beta chains from one sample, sequenced in a study of technical replicates of blood from several donors. Sequencing was performed with immunoSEQ multiplex PCR; in TCRdb, only in-frame clones are kept and a portion is missing. The profile shows fewer than 90,000 clones, around 94% of them singletons. The specimen was T cells isolated from PBMCs. The receptors were sampled from a human donor in good health. Both conserved end residues are part of each CDR3. D genes are given only for firm matches. Rows give clone size only sometimes, using once, few, many, or a class for an expanded clone.

>TRBJ2-5|TRBD2|TRBV7-3|NA
TGTGCCAGCAGCTTATACGGCCGGGGGGGACAAGAGACCCAGTACTTC
CASSLYGRGGQETQYF
>TRBJ1-5|NA|TRBV2|few
TGTGCCAGCCGTCCTGCAGGGCGCTATCAGCCCCAGCATTTT
CASRPAGRYQPQHF
>TRBJ1-5|TRBD1|TRBV29-1|NA
TGCAGCGTTCGAGGACAGGGGGATCAGCCCCAGCATTTT
CSVRGQGDQPQHF
>TRBJ1-1|TRBD1|TRBV5-6|NA
TGTGCCAGCAGCAGCCCCCAGGGGGCCGAACTGAGATTT
CASSSPQGAELRF
>TRBJ2-1|TRBD1|TRBV11-2|NA
TGTGCCAGCAGCTTAGATGTACAGGGGGCTCGGGGCGAGAACAATGAGCAGTTCTTC
CASSLDVQGARGENNEQFF
>TRBJ1-6|NA|TRBV11-2|NA
TGTGCCAGCAGCTTAGAGGCTAATTCACCCCTCCACTTT
CASSLEANSPLHF
>TRBJ1-2|NA|TRBV4-1|NA
TGCGCCAGCAGCCAAGGGGTGGGCCACTTGTTGCGGGACTATGGCTACACCTTC
CASSQGVGHLLRDYGYTF
>TRBJ2-1|TRBD2|TRBV19|once
TGTGCCAGTAGTAGGGGGGGAGGGTACTACAATGAGCAGTTCTTC
CASSRGGGYYNEQFF
>TRBJ1-1|NA|TRBV7-9|NA
TGTGCCAGCAGCTATCAGTATGAAGCTTTCTTT
CASSYQYEAFF
>TRBJ1-1|TRBD1|TRBV28|once
TGTGCCAGCAGCCCAAAAACCTGGACAGGGGGCACTGAAGCTTTCTTT
CASSPKTWTGGTEAFF
>TRBJ2-7|NA|TRBV28|NA
TGTGCCAGCAGTTCCCCGACTTTGGTGATTCACCCTTACTTC
CASSSPTLVIHPYF
>TRBJ2-5|NA|TRBV21-1|few
TGTGCCAGCACTGCCTATATTGACCACAGGGGGCACCAAGAGACCCAGTACTTC
CASTAYIDHRGHQETQYF
>TRBJ1-2|TRBD1|TRBV7-9|once
TGTGCCAGCAGCTGGGGGTATCCGGGACAGGAAAACTATGGCTACACCTTC
CASSWGYPGQENYGYTF
>TRBJ1-2|TRBD1|TRBV5-5|NA
TGTGCCAGCAGCTTGGAGCGGACAGGGTTTAATGGCTACACCTTC
CASSLERTGFNGYTF
>TRBJ2-3|TRBD1|TRBV5-1|NA
TGCGCCAGCCTCCAGGGGGCCCCCGACACAGATACGCAGTATTTT
CASLQGAPDTDTQYF
>TRBJ2-1|TRBD2|TRBV15|NA
TGTGCCACCAGCAGAGTGCGCGGGGGTGGGAATGAGCAGTTCTTC
CATSRVRGGGNEQFF
>TRBJ2-5|TRBD2|TRBV18|NA
TGTGCCAGCTCACCGGTCCTAGCGGGACTCCAAGAGACCCAGTACTTC
CASSPVLAGLQETQYF
>TRBJ2-1|TRBD2|TRBV7-2|NA
TGTGCCAGCAGCTTAGCCCCCCGTCTAGCGGGGCGGAGCTCCTACAATGAGCAGTTCTTC
CASSLAPRLAGRSSYNEQFF
>TRBJ1-2|TRBD1|TRBV19|NA
TGTGCCAGTAGTATAGGGACAGGCTCTAACTATGGCTACACCTTC
CASSIGTGSNYGYTF
>TRBJ2-3|NA|TRBV5-1|NA
TGCGCCAGCAGCTTGGTTGGCAGTTTTACAGATACGCAGTATTTT
CASSLVGSFTDTQYF
>TRBJ2-5|NA|TRBV6-4|NA
TGTGCCAGCAGTGACCTCAGGGGAGGGGAGACCCAGTACTTC
CASSDLRGGETQYF
>TRBJ2-7|TRBD1|TRBV5-4|NA
TGTGCCAGCAGCTTGTGGGACAGCTACGAGCAGTACTTC
CASSLWDSYEQYF
>TRBJ1-1|TRBD1|TRBV7-2|few
TGTGCCAGCAGCTCAACAGGGGACGCTGAAGCTTTCTTT
CASSSTGDAEAFF
>TRBJ2-1|NA|TRBV2|NA
TGTGCCAGCAGACCCGGCACAGATCCCAATGAGCAGTTCTTC
CASRPGTDPNEQFF
>TRBJ1-1|TRBD1|TRBV6-1|NA
TGTGCCAGCGGGGGCAGGGGGACTGAAGCTTTCTTT
CASGGRGTEAFF
>TRBJ2-7|TRBD2|TRBV5-1|NA
TGCGCCAGCAGCTACTTGAATCGGGGGGACTACGAGCAGTACTTC
CASSYLNRGDYEQYF
>TRBJ2-1|TRBD2|TRBV5-4|NA
TGTGCCAGCAGCTCCTTAGCGGGGGGGCCAAATGAGCAGTTCTTC
CASSSLAGGPNEQFF
>TRBJ2-1|NA|TRBV5-4|NA
TGTGCCAGCAGCCTCCCCCGGAATGAGCAGTTCTTC
CASSLPRNEQFF
>TRBJ2-5|TRBD1|TRBV27|NA
TGTGCCAGCAGTTTATTTGGAGATGTTTCTAGACAGGGGAAAATGCAGACCCAGTACTTC
CASSLFGDVSRQGKMQTQYF
>TRBJ2-2|NA|TRBV5-1|NA
TGCGCCAGCAGCTTGGACCCGGGCACCGGGGAGCTGTTTTTT
CASSLDPGTGELFF
>TRBJ1-5|NA|TRBV6-5|NA
TGTGCCAGCCAGGGCCCCAATCAGCCCCAGCATTTT
CASQGPNQPQHF
>TRBJ1-2|NA|TRBV29-1|NA
TGCAGCGTTACCCGGGACTATGGCTACACCTTC
CSVTRDYGYTF
>TRBJ2-7|TRBD1|TRBV18|NA
TGTGCCAGCTCCCGCGACAGGGATTCCCTCGAGCAGTACTTC
CASSRDRDSLEQYF
>TRBJ1-2|NA|TRBV5-1|once
TGCGCCAGCAGTCACCGGGATAACTATGGCTACACCTTC
CASSHRDNYGYTF
>TRBJ1-1|NA|TRBV5-8|NA
TGTGCCAGCAGCTTGACAGGGTCGCACACCACTGAAGCTTTCTTT
CASSLTGSHTTEAFF
>TRBJ1-2|NA|TRBV5-1|NA
TGCGCCAGCAGCAGCGGACAGAGCAGCAATGGCTACACCTTC
CASSSGQSSNGYTF
>TRBJ2-7|NA|TRBV14|NA
TGTGCCAGCAGCCTAAGCGGGCTTAGCTCCTACGAGCAGTACTTC
CASSLSGLSSYEQYF
>TRBJ1-1|NA|TRBV12-5|NA
TGTGCTAGTGGTTTGCCCCCGTGGGGAGGGGGTGACACTGAAGCTTTCTTT
CASGLPPWGGGDTEAFF
>TRBJ2-3|NA|TRBV7-9|few
TGTGCCAGCAGCTTAGGGTTTATGGGAGGAGATACGCAGTATTTT
CASSLGFMGGDTQYF
>TRBJ2-5|NA|TRBV6-5|NA
TGTGCCAGCAGTTACCCGGGAAGGACCCAGTACTTC
CASSYPGRTQYF
>TRBJ1-4|NA|TRBV4-1|NA
TGCGCCAGCAGCTTCACAGGGACCAGATTTGCAACTAATGAAAAACTGTTTTTT
CASSFTGTRFATNEKLFF
>TRBJ1-1|TRBD1|TRBV7-3|NA
TGTGCCAGCAGTTACACCGGGACAGGTTACTTAATGAACACTGAAGCTTTCTTT
CASSYTGTGYLMNTEAFF
>TRBJ2-7|TRBD1|TRBV7-2|NA
TGTGCCAGCAGCTTAGTGGGACAGGGCACCTACGAGCAGTACTTC
CASSLVGQGTYEQYF
>TRBJ1-1|TRBD1|TRBV5-1|NA
TGCGCCAGCAGCTTAGGGACAGGGGCAATGAACACTGAAGCTTTCTTT
CASSLGTGAMNTEAFF
>TRBJ2-5|NA|TRBV12-1|NA
TGTGCCAGCAGCACCGATTGTACAGGGCCAACCGGACTAGCGGGAGGGACTACATATGAGACCCAGTACTTC
CASSTDCTGPTGLAGGTTYETQYF
>TRBJ1-1|NA|TRBV6-1|once
TGTGCCAGACAGAAGGGGGGGCGGTACACTGAAGCTTTCTTT
CARQKGGRYTEAFF